This T cell receptor (beta chain) was recorded in a study of blood T cell repertoires in COVID-19. Study context: Both acute and convalescent COVID-19 samples were obtained from the United States, Italy and Spain.

Per the original methods: Amplification from reference gene primers served as the basis for estimated nucleated cell counts. This table comes from immunoSEQ multiplex PCR, and its TCRdb copy is limited to in-frame clones, with some not included. The V and J calls and clone size are taken from that table; D and trimming were inferred from the DNA. The sample holds 100,000 to 150,000 clones; around four fifths are singletons and the top ten take more than 20%. Trimming cost V 4 bases and J 4 bases; bases outside gene matches: 11. This CDR3 is built from 16 residues. Germline lookup yields CDR1 SGHRS and CDR2 YFSETQ.

The rearrangement joins TRBV5-1 to TRBJ2-3, with 8 positions matching TRBD2. The sequenced sample was peripheral blood. The TCR comes from a human donor in a cohort sampled during active COVID-19. The CDR3 DNA is TGCGCCAGCAGCCTGGACGGGGGGGCAGGTTCAGATACGCAGTATTTT. It is translated as CASSLDGGAGSDTQYF.